This T cell receptor beta chain originates from a study of T cells expressing NK-cell markers. Points from the study as a whole: In a handful of donors, these clonotypes also led the CD3+CD56-NKG2C+ fraction. About 1.0-7.0% of CD8+ T cells in over five donors belonged to dominant NKG2C+ clonotypes.

Worth noting for this clonotype: What it binds is not known.

For each CDR3 protein, TCRdb gives one entry from its re-call of the 5' RACE reads, without DNA. This table holds 300,000 to 500,000 distinct CDR3 sequences. The CDR3 has 16 amino acids. Sequenced material: blood T cells: a sorted CD56 or NKG2C T cell subset, CD4+ or CD8+ T cells, or bulk PBMC T cells (not recorded which). This chain connects TRBV12-3 or TRBV12-4 to TRBJ2-1. The clonotype originates from a woman between 45 and 65 years old in good health. CDR3 sequence: CASSLALRSLRDEQFF.